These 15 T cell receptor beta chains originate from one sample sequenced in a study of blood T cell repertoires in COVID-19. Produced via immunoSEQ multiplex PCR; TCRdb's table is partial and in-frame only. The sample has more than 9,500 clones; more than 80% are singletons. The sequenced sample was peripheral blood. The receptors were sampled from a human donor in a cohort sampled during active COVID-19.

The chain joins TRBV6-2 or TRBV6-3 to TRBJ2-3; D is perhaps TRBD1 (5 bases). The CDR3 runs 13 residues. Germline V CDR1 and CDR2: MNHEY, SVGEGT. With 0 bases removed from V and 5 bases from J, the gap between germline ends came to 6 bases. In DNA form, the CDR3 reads TGTGCCAGCAGTTACTCGGGGCTAGATACGCAGTATTTT. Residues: CASSYSGLDTQYF.

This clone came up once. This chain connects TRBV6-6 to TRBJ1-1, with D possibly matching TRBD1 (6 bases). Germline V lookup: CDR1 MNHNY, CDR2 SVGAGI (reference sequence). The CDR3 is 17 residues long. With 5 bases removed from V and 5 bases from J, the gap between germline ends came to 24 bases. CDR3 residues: CASSLTGAGARRTEAFF. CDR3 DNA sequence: TGTGCCAGCAGTCTTACCGGAGCAGGGGCTAGGAGAACTGAAGCTTTCTTT.

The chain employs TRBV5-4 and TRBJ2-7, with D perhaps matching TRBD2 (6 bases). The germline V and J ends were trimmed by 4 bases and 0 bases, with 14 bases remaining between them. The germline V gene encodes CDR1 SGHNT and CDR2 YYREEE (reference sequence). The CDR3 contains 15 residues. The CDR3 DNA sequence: TGTGCCAGCAGCCCGGGGGTGGGCAGCTCCTACGAGCAGTACTTC. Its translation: CASSPGVGSSYEQYF.

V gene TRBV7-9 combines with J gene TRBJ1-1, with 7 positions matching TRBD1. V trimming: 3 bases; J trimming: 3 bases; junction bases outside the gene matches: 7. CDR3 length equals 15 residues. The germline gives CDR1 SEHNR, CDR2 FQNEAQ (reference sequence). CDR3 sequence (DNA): TGTGCCAGCAGCTTTGGAGACAGGGACTACACTGAAGCTTTCTTT. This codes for CASSFGDRDYTEAFF.

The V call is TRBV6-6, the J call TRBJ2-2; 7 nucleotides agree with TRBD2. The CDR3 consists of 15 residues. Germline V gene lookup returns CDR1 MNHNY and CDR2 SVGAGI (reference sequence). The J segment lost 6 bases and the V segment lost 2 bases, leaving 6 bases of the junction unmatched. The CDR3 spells CASSYRGAGAGELFF. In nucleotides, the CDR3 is TGTGCCAGCAGTTACCGAGGGGCGGGGGCCGGGGAGCTGTTTTTT.

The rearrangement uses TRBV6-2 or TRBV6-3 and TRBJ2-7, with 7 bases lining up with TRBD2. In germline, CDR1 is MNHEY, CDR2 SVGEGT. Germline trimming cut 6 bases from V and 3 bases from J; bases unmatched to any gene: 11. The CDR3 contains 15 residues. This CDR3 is CASSFRGLGIYEQYF. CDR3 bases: TGTGCCAGCAGCTTCAGAGGACTAGGAATCTACGAGCAGTACTTC.

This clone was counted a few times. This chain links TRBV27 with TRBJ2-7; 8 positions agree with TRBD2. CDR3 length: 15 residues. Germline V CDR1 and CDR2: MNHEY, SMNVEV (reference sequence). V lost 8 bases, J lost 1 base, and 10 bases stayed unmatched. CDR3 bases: TGTGCCAGCCACCGGGCGGGAGGTGGATCCTACGAGCAGTACTTC. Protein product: CASHRAGGGSYEQYF.

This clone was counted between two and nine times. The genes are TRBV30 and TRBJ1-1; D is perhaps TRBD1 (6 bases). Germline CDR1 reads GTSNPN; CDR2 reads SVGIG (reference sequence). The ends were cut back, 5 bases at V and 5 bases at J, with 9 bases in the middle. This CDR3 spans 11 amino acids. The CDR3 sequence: CAWEGGTEAFF. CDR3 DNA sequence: TGTGCCTGGGAAGGGGGAACTGAAGCTTTCTTT.

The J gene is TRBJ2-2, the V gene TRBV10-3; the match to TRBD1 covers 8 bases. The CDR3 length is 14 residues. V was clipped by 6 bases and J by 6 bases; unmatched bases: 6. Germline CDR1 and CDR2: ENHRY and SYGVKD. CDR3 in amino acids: CAIRPTGGAGELFF. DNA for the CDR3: TGTGCCATCAGACCCACAGGGGGAGCCGGGGAGCTGTTTTTT.

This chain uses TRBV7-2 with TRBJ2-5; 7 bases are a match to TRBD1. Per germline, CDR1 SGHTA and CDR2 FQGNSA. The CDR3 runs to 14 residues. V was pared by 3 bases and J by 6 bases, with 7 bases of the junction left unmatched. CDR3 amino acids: CASSFNTGAKTQYF. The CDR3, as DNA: TGTGCCAGCAGCTTTAACACAGGGGCGAAGACCCAGTACTTC.

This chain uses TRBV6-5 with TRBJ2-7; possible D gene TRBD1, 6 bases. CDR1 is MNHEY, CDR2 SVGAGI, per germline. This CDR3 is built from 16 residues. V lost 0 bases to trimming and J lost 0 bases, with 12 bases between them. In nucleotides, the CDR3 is TGTGCCAGCAGTTACTCCGGACAGAAAAACTCCTACGAGCAGTACTTC. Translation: CASSYSGQKNSYEQYF.

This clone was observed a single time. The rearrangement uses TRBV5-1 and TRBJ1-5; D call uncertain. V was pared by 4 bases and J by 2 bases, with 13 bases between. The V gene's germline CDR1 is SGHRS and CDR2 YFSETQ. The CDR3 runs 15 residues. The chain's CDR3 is CASSREGGGNQPQHF. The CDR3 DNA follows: TGCGCCAGCAGCAGGGAGGGAGGCGGCAATCAGCCCCAGCATTTT.

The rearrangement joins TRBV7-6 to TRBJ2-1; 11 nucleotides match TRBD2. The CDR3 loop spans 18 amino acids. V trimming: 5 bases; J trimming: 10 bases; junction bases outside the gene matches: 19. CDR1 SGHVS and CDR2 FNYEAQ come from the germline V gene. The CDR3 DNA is TGTGCCAGCAGCCAATCCAATATCCGACTAGCGGGACTAAAAGAGCAGTTCTTC. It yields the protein CASSQSNIRLAGLKEQFF.

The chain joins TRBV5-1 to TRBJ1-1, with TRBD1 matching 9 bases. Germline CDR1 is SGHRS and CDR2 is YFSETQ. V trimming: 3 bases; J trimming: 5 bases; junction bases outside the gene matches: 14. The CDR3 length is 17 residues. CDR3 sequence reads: CASSSKTGGSRGTEAFF. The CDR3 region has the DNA TGCGCCAGCAGCTCTAAGACAGGGGGGTCGAGGGGAACTGAAGCTTTCTTT.

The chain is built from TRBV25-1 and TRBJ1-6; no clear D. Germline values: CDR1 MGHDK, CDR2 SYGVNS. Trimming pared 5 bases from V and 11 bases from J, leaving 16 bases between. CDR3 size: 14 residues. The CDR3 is CASSPNLNVAPLHF. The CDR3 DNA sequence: TGTGCCAGCAGTCCCAACTTGAACGTTGCACCCCTCCACTTT.